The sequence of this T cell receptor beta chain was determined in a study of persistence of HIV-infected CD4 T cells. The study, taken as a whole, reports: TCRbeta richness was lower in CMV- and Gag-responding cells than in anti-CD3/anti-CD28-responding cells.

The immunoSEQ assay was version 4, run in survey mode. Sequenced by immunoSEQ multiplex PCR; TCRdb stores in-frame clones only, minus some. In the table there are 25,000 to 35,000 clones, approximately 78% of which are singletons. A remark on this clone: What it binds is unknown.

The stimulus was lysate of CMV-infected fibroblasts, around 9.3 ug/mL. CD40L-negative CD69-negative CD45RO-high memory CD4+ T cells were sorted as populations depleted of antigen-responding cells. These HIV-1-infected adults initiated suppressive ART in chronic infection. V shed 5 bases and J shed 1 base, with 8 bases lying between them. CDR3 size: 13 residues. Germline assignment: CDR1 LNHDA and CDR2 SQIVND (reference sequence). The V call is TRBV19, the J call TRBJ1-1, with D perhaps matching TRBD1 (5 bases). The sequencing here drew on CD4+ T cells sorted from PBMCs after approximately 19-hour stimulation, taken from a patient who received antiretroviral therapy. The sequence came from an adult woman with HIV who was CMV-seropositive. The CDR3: CASSVGGNTEAFF. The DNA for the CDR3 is TGTGCCAGTAGTGTGGGGGGGAACACTGAAGCTTTCTTT.